The rows below give T cell receptor beta chains drawn from one sample of a study of circulating and synovial CD4+ cells in juvenile arthritis. This table comes from immunoSEQ multiplex PCR, and its TCRdb copy is limited to in-frame clones, with some not included. The sample holds tens of thousands of clones, roughly 96% seen once. Sequenced sample: CD4+ T cells from blood. All receptors come from a human donor with juvenile idiopathic arthritis. The CDR3 runs from the conserved cysteine through the conserved F or W. D genes are given only for firm matches. A clone size is listed for some rows: how often the clone was seen (once, few, many), or a class if it is expanded.

v_gene	abundance	j_gene	d_gene	CDR3nt	CDR3aa
TRBV5-1	few	TRBJ2-2	TRBD1	TGCGCCAGCAGCTTACCTAGGGGGCGCGGGACCGGGGAGCTGTTTTTT	CASSLPRGRGTGELFF
TRBV7-9	once	TRBJ1-2	NA	TGTGCCAGCAGCCCTTCGGGACTCTATAACTATGGCTACACCTTC	CASSPSGLYNYGYTF
TRBV5-4	NA	TRBJ2-7	TRBD2	TGTGCCAGCAGCCCCAAATGGACTAGCGGCGTCACCTACGAGCAGTACTTC	CASSPKWTSGVTYEQYF
TRBV28	NA	TRBJ1-4	TRBD1	TGTGCCAGCAGTTCTACAGGGGGCGAGGAAAAACTGTTTTTT	CASSSTGGEEKLFF
TRBV30	NA	TRBJ1-3	NA	TGTGCCTACTTAAGGGGATCTGGAAACACCATATATTTT	CAYLRGSGNTIYF
TRBV18	NA	TRBJ1-5	NA	TGTGCCAGCTCACCAGGCGGGCGGCTTGATTTAAGCAATCAGCCCCAGCATTTT	CASSPGGRLDLSNQPQHF
TRBV7-9	NA	TRBJ2-1	TRBD2	TGTGCCAGCAGATATAGCGGGGGGGGCTACAATGAGCAGTTCTTC	CASRYSGGGYNEQFF
TRBV28	NA	TRBJ2-1	TRBD2	TGTGCCAGCAGTTTTTTCGGCGGGAGGCTCTCCTACAATGAGCAGTTCTTC	CASSFFGGRLSYNEQFF
TRBV7-3	NA	TRBJ1-2	NA	TGTGCCAGCAGCTTAGGGGCCGGATACCCATTAAACTATGGCTACACCTTC	CASSLGAGYPLNYGYTF
TRBV5-4	few	TRBJ1-6	TRBD1	TGTGCCAGCAGGCTGGACAGGGATTCACCCCTCCACTTT	CASRLDRDSPLHF
TRBV29-1	NA	TRBJ1-1	NA	TGCAGCGTTCTTGTCGGGGATGGAGCTTTCTTT	CSVLVGDGAFF
TRBV6-1	NA	TRBJ2-5	NA	TGTGCCAGCACCAAAACAGGGATGGAGACCCAGTACTTC	CASTKTGMETQYF
TRBV5-1	NA	TRBJ1-2	TRBD1	TGCGCCAGCAGCCGAGACAGGGGGACCTATGGCTACACCTTC	CASSRDRGTYGYTF
TRBV30	NA	TRBJ2-5	TRBD1	TGTGCCTGGGGGACAGGGGGCCAAGAGACCCAGTACTTC	CAWGTGGQETQYF
TRBV2	NA	TRBJ2-6	NA	TGTGCCAGCAATCGGGGGATCCCTGGGGCCAACGTCCTGACTTTC	CASNRGIPGANVLTF
TRBV2	NA	TRBJ1-1	NA	TGTGCCAGCAGGTACAGGGAGATGAACACTGAAGCTTTCTTT	CASRYREMNTEAFF
TRBV5-1	NA	TRBJ2-6	TRBD2	TGCGCCAGCAGCCACACCTCGGGTAGCGGGAACTCTGGGGCCAACGTCCTGACTTTC	CASSHTSGSGNSGANVLTF
TRBV29-1	NA	TRBJ1-1	TRBD1	TGCAGCGTTTCAGGGGACAGGGGGAACACTGAAGCTTTCTTT	CSVSGDRGNTEAFF
TRBV12-5	NA	TRBJ1-4	NA	TGTGCTAGTGGTTTGTCCAGGGCCCCCGTAAAACTGTTTTTT	CASGLSRAPVKLFF
TRBV27	NA	TRBJ2-1	TRBD2	TGTGCCAGTAGGCCTAGCGGGAGGGGTGAGCAGTTCTTC	CASRPSGRGEQFF
TRBV28	NA	TRBJ2-7	TRBD2	TGTGCCAGCAGTTTAGAAGCGGGAGGAGGCCACGAGCAGTACTTC	CASSLEAGGGHEQYF
TRBV4-1	NA	TRBJ1-1	NA	TGCGCCAGCAGCCCAAGACTAGGAAACACTGAAGCTTTCTTT	CASSPRLGNTEAFF
TRBV6-6	NA	TRBJ1-2	NA	TGTGCCAGCAGCCCGCCGATGAGTGGCTACACCTTC	CASSPPMSGYTF
TRBV5-1	NA	TRBJ2-3	TRBD1	TGCGCCAGCAGACAGGGGGCCAGCACAGATACGCAGTATTTT	CASRQGASTDTQYF
TRBV6-6	NA	TRBJ1-5	TRBD1	TGTGCCAGCAGAGGACAGGGAGGGCAGCCCCAGCATTTT	CASRGQGGQPQHF
TRBV4-1	NA	TRBJ2-2	TRBD2	TGCGCCAGCAGCCAAGCCGCGGGACTAGGGAAGACCGGGGAGCTGTTTTTT	CASSQAAGLGKTGELFF